This T cell receptor (beta chain) emerged from a study of T-cell reconstitution after alpha-beta-depleted transplantation in children. Unique molecular identifiers featured in how the TCRbeta library was prepared. TCRdb fed the PCR reads into MiXCR, producing one record per CDR3 protein. The sample carries around 680,000 distinct CDR3 sequences, around a sixth recorded once. There are many counts of this clonotype. There are 16 residues in the CDR3. Germline values: CDR1 SGHTA, CDR2 FQGNSA. V lost 1 base and J lost 3, with 16 bases in between. The input for sequencing was PBMCs from the stem cell graft donor, taken from the stem cell graft. V usage is TRBV7-2 and J usage is TRBJ2-7, with D unclear. The TCR originated in a human donor who donated a stem cell graft to a child with acute myeloid leukemia. CDR3 region: CASSLGSRALGYEQYV. As DNA, the CDR3 is TGTGCCAGCAGCTTAGGGTCAAGGGCTCTCGGCTACGAGCAGTACGTC.